These 15 T cell receptor beta chains share one sample of origin, sequenced in a study of blood T cell repertoires in COVID-19. The assay was immunoSEQ multiplex PCR, and TCRdb's table has in-frame clones only and misses some. The table records about 360,000 clones, approximately 86% of them present only once. The sequenced sample was peripheral blood. These receptors all stem from a woman aged 55-70 years with COVID-19, enrolled during active disease.

The rearrangement links TRBV11-2 to TRBJ2-2; the match to TRBD2 covers 7 bases. CDR1 is SGHAT and CDR2 is FQNNGV in the germline V gene. The V segment lost 4 bases and the J segment 2 bases; nucleotides outside the gene matches: 4. The CDR3 has 15 residues. The CDR3 region has the DNA TGTGCCAGCAGCTCGACTAGCAGCAACACCGGGGAGCTGTTTTTT. Encoded protein: CASSSTSSNTGELFF.

This clone was seen only once. The chain employs TRBV27 and TRBJ1-4, with 8 bases matching TRBD1. V lost 6 bases, J lost 6 bases, and 3 bases stayed unmatched. The CDR3 length is 13 residues. Germline V gives CDR1 MNHEY, CDR2 SMNVEV (reference sequence). CDR3 loop: CASRTGAYEKLFF. The CDR3 DNA sequence: TGTGCCAGCAGGACAGGGGCTTATGAAAAACTGTTTTTT.

This sequence joins TRBV5-5 and TRBJ1-2; 9 nucleotides match TRBD1. Germline-derived CDR1 and CDR2 are SGHKS and YYEKEE (reference sequence). This CDR3 region has 16 residues. V was clipped by 0 bases and J by 8 bases; unmatched bases: 11. The CDR3 coding sequence is TGTGCCAGCAGCTTGGATTCAGGACAGGGGTTCCGGGGCTACACCTTC. Translating it yields CASSLDSGQGFRGYTF.

This sequence joins TRBV11-3 and TRBJ2-1; D not certain. There are 16 residues in the CDR3. V shed 1 base and J shed 5 bases, with 15 bases lying between them. Germline CDR1 and CDR2: SGHNT and YENEEA. CDR3 residues: CASSLGAARPHNEQFF. CDR3 bases: TGTGCCAGCAGCTTAGGCGCGGCTAGACCGCACAATGAGCAGTTCTTC.

The V call is TRBV27, the J call TRBJ2-5, with TRBD2 matching 9 bases. The trim removed 3 bases at V and 7 bases at J, leaving 6 bases unmatched. Germline V CDR1 and CDR2: MNHEY, SMNVEV (reference sequence). The CDR3 runs 14 residues. The CDR3 region is CASSFAGGRGTQYF. In nucleotides, the CDR3 is TGTGCCAGCAGTTTTGCGGGGGGGCGTGGGACCCAGTACTTC.

This clone was seen only once. The V gene is TRBV24-1, the J gene TRBJ2-5; the match to TRBD2 covers 14 bases. The CDR3 consists of 18 residues. Per germline, CDR1 KGHDR and CDR2 SFDVKD. J lost 4 bases, V lost 4 bases, and 10 bases had no gene match. CDR3 residues: CATSDYGTSGSAPETQYF. DNA of the CDR3: TGTGCCACCAGTGACTATGGGACTAGCGGGAGCGCCCCAGAGACCCAGTACTTC.

The chain joins TRBV7-9 to TRBJ2-7, with 7 nucleotides matching TRBD1. Germline assignment: CDR1 SEHNR and CDR2 FQNEAQ (reference sequence). With 0 bases clipped from V and 3 bases from J, the junction kept 5 bases outside the gene matches. The CDR3 covers 15 residues. Written as DNA, the CDR3 is TGTGCCAGCAGCTTAGCTCACAGGGGAGTCTACGAGCAGTACTTC. Its protein product is CASSLAHRGVYEQYF.

The gene calls are TRBV3-1 (or the pseudogene TRBV3-2) and TRBJ1-6, with D possibly TRBD1 on 6 matching bases. CDR3 length: 13 amino acids. The germline gives CDR1 LGHDT, CDR2 YNNKEL (reference sequence). V gave up 3 bases and J gave up 10 bases, with 10 bases separating them. DNA of the CDR3: TGTGCCAGCAGCCATTCAGGGGACTCACCCCTCCACTTT. It is translated as CASSHSGDSPLHF.

V gene TRBV7-8 combines with J gene TRBJ2-7; D may be TRBD1 (6 bases). Trimming took 0 bases from V and 5 from J, leaving 14 bases between them. This CDR3 comprises 15 residues. CDR1 and CDR2 from the germline V gene are SGHVS and FQNEAQ. The CDR3 sequence: CASSLARVRGHEQYF. The CDR3 DNA reads as TGTGCCAGCAGCTTAGCACGCGTCAGGGGCCACGAGCAGTACTTC.

CDR3 sequence (DNA): TGTGCCACCAGCGGGGACAGGGGGCGCGGGGACTCCTACGAGCAGTACTTC. Amino acids: CATSGDRGRGDSYEQYF. V is TRBV15 and J is TRBJ2-7; TRBD1 matches 12 bases. The CDR3 is made up of 17 amino acids. Germline loops: CDR1 LNHNV, CDR2 YYDKDF (reference sequence). V was clipped by 5 bases and J by 0 bases; unmatched bases: 8.

This chain links TRBV6-2 or TRBV6-3 with TRBJ1-4, with D tentatively TRBD1 (6 bases). The CDR3 spans 11 residues. CDR1 and CDR2 (germline): MNHEY, SVGEGT. V was clipped by 6 bases and J by 15 bases, with 14 bases between them. The CDR3 DNA is TGTGCCAGCAGCCTACAGGGTCAGGTGTTTTTT. This translates into CASSLQGQVFF.

This rearrangement joins TRBV9 to TRBJ2-2; 8 bases align to TRBD1. V lost 5 bases, J lost 1 base, and 4 bases stayed unmatched. CDR3 length: 15 residues. Germline loops: CDR1 SGDLS, CDR2 YYNGEE. CDR3 bases: TGTGCCAGCAGAGCAGGACAGGGGAACACCGGGGAGCTGTTTTTT. Its protein is CASRAGQGNTGELFF.

The chain combines TRBV6-5 with TRBJ1-1; D gene uncertain. The germline V gene encodes CDR1 MNHEY and CDR2 SVGAGI. Trimming removed 2 bases at V and 0 bases at J, with 10 bases between. CDR3 length equals 15 residues. The CDR3 sequence: CASSYRREVNTEAFF. DNA for the CDR3: TGTGCCAGCAGTTACCGTCGGGAGGTGAACACTGAAGCTTTCTTT.

CDR3 in amino acids: CASSLSFGELFF. The CDR3 nucleotides read TGTGCCAGCAGCTTGTCTTTCGGGGAGCTGTTTTTT. The gene calls are TRBV5-6 and TRBJ2-2; D is undetermined. This CDR3 is built from 12 residues. V was trimmed by 1 base and J by 7 bases, leaving 5 bases between them. Germline-derived CDR1 and CDR2 are SGHDT and YYEEEE.

J is TRBJ2-7 and V is TRBV5-5; 8 nucleotides line up with TRBD1. V was clipped by 4 bases and J by 1 base; unmatched bases: 4. Germline loops: CDR1 SGHKS, CDR2 YYEKEE (reference sequence). The CDR3 spans 14 residues. The CDR3 protein is CASSRGDRSYEQYF. The DNA of the CDR3 is TGTGCCAGCAGCAGAGGGGACAGGTCCTACGAGCAGTACTTC.